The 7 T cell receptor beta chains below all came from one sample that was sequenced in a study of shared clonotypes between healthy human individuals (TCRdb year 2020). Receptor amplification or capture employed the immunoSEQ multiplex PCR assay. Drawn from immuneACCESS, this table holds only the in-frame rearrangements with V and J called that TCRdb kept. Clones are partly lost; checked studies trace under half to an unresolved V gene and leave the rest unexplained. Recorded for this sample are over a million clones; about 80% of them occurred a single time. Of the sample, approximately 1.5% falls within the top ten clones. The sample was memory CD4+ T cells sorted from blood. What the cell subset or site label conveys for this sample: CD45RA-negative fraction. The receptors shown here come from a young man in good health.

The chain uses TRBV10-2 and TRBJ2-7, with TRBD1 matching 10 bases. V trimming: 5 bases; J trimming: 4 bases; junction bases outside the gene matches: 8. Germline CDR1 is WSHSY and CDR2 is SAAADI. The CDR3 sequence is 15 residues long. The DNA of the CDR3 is TGCGCCAGCAGTCCCTCGACAGGGGGCGCGTACGAGCAGTACTTC. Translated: CASSPSTGGAYEQYF.

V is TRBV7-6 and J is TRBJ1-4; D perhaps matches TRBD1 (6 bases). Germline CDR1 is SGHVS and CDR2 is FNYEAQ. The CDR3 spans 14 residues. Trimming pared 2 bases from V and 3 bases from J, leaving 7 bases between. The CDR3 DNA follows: TGTGCCAGCAGCTTAAGGGGGGCTAATGAAAAACTGTTTTTT. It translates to CASSLRGANEKLFF.

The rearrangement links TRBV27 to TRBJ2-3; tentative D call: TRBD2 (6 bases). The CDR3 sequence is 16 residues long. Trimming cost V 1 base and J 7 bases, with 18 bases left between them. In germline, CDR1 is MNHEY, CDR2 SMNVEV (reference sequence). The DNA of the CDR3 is TGTGCCAGCAGTTTATTTCTTCAGGGAGGTCCCCATACGCAGTATTTT. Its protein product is CASSLFLQGGPHTQYF.

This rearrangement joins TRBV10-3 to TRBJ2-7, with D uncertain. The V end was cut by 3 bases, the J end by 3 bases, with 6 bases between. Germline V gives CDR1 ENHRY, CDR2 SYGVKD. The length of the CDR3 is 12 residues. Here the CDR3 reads CAISDYSYEQYF. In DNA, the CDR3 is TGTGCCATCAGTGATTACAGCTACGAGCAGTACTTC.

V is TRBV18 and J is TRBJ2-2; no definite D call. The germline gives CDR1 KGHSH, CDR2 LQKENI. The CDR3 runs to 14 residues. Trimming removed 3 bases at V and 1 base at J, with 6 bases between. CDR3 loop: CASSPARNTGELFF. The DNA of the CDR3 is TGTGCCAGCTCACCGGCCAGGAACACCGGGGAGCTGTTTTTT.

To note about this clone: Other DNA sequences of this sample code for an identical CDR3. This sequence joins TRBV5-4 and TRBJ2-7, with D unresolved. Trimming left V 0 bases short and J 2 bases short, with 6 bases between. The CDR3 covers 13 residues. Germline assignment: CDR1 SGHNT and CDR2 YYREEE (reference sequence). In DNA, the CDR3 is TGTGCCAGCAGCTTGGATGGGACCTACGAGCAGTACTTC. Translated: CASSLDGTYEQYF.

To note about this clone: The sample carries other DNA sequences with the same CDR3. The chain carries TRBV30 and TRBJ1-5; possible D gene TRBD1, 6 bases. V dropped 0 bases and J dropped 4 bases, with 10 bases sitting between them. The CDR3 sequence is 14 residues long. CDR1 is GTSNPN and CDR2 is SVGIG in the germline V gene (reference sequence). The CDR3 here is CAWSVGGRNQPQHF. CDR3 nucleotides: TGTGCCTGGAGTGTCGGGGGCAGGAATCAGCCCCAGCATTTT. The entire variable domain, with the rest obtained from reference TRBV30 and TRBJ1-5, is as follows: SQTIHQWPATLVQPVGSPLSLECTVEGTSNPNLYWYRQAAGRGLQLLFYSVGIGQISSEVPQNLSASRPQDRQFILSSKKLLLSDSGFYLCAWSVGGRNQPQHFGDGTRLSIL.